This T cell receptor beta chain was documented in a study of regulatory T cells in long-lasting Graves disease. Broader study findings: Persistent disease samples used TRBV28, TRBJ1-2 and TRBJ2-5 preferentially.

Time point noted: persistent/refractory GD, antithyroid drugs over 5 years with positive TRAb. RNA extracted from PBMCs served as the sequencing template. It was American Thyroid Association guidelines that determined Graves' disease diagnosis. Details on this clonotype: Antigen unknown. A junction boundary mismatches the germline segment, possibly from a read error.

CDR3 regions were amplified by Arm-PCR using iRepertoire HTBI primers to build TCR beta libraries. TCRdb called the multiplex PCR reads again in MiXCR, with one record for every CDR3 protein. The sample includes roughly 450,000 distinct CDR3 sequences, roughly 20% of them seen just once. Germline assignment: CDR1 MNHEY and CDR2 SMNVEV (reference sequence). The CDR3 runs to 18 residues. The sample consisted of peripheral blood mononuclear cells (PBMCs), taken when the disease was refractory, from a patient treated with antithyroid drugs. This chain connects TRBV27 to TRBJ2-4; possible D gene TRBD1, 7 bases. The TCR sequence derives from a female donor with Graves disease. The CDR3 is CASGLRAGTELAKNIQYF. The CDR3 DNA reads TGTGCCAGCGGTTTACGGGCGGGGACAGAACTAGCCAAAAACATTCAGTACTTC.